These T cell receptor beta chains were read from a single sample in a study of blood T cell repertoires in COVID-19. Assay: immunoSEQ multiplex PCR; the TCRdb copy retains only in-frame clones and omits some. In the table there are fewer than 200,000 clones, more than 70% of which are singletons. Sequences were obtained from peripheral blood. Receptor source: a man aged 40-49 years with active or convalescent COVID-19. Both conserved end residues are part of each CDR3. D genes are given only for firm matches. Clone size is given for some rows only: seen once, a few or many times, or a class if the clone is expanded.

TRBJ1-4 few NA TRBV7-2 CASSLGGEVNEKLFF TGTGCCAGCAGCTTAGGGGGGGAGGTTAATGAAAAACTGTTTTTT
TRBJ1-6 NA NA TRBV7-2 CASSHAGQRFNSPLHF TGTGCCAGCAGCCATGCTGGACAGCGATTTAATTCACCCCTCCACTTT
TRBJ1-1 NA TRBD1 TRBV7-2 CASSAGQEGWAFF TGTGCCAGCAGCGCAGGACAGGAGGGTTGGGCTTTCTTT
TRBJ2-5 NA NA TRBV11-2 CASSLTAGETQYF TGTGCCAGCAGCTTAACAGCGGGCGAGACCCAGTACTTC
TRBJ2-3 NA TRBD2 TRBV5-1 CASSLEAGGSTDTQYF TGCGCCAGCAGCTTGGAAGCGGGGGGATCCACAGATACGCAGTATTTT
TRBJ1-1 NA NA TRBV4-2 CASSQEVASGPGAFF TGTGCCAGCAGCCAAGAGGTTGCATCTGGTCCCGGGGCTTTCTTT
TRBJ2-7 few NA TRBV28 CASSVTYEQYF TGTGCCAGCAGTGTGACTTACGAGCAGTACTTC
TRBJ1-5 NA TRBD1 TRBV2 CASSGDRGSNQPQHF TGTGCCAGCAGTGGGGACAGGGGGAGCAATCAGCCCCAGCATTTT
TRBJ2-2 NA TRBD2 TRBV30 CAWSVLRGEYGGELFF TGTGCCTGGAGTGTACTGCGGGGGGAATACGGCGGGGAGCTGTTTTTT
TRBJ1-1 NA NA TRBV5-1 CASSLMGGTMNTEAFF TGCGCCAGCAGCTTGATGGGAGGAACGATGAACACTGAAGCTTTCTTT
TRBJ1-1 NA NA TRBV19 CASSDRETEAFF TGTGCCAGTAGTGACAGAGAAACTGAAGCTTTCTTT
TRBJ1-6 NA TRBD1 TRBV18 CASSLSAGTGDSPLHF TGTGCCAGCTCACTGTCGGCCGGGACAGGGGATTCACCCCTCCACTTT
TRBJ2-7 NA TRBD2 TRBV28 CASTSGGSYEQYF TGTGCCAGCACCTCGGGGGGATCCTACGAGCAGTACTTC
TRBJ1-4 NA NA TRBV25-1 CASSEFGEKGEKLFF TGTGCCAGCAGTGAATTCGGGGAAAAGGGTGAAAAACTGTTTTTT
TRBJ1-5 NA NA TRBV19 CASTGRGTDQPQHF TGTGCCAGTACCGGACGGGGAACGGATCAGCCCCAGCATTTT
TRBJ2-1 NA TRBD2 TRBV5-5 CASSSRGAGLYEQFF TGTGCCAGCAGCTCGCGGGGAGCGGGGTTGTATGAGCAGTTCTTC
TRBJ2-1 NA TRBD2 TRBV9 CASSEGLAGGQFF TGTGCCAGCAGCGAGGGACTAGCGGGGGGTCAGTTCTTC
TRBJ2-1 NA NA TRBV30 CAWTPPNSYNEQFF TGTGCCTGGACCCCCCCCAACTCCTACAATGAGCAGTTCTTC
TRBJ1-4 NA NA TRBV4-1 CASSQAISEKLFF TGCGCCAGCAGCCAAGCCATTAGCGAAAAACTGTTTTTT
TRBJ2-3 once NA TRBV30 CAWSRQSTDTQYF TGTGCCTGGAGTCGACAGAGCACAGATACGCAGTATTTT
TRBJ2-5 NA NA TRBV6-6 CASSYEGHETETQYF TGTGCCAGCAGTTACGAAGGACACGAGACAGAGACCCAGTACTTC
TRBJ1-2 NA NA TRBV7-8 CASSLAGGGPYGYTF TGTGCCAGCAGCTTAGCGGGCGGGGGCCCCTATGGCTACACCTTC
TRBJ2-1 NA NA TRBV15 CATSRDGGPNEQFF TGTGCCACCAGCAGAGATGGAGGCCCAAATGAGCAGTTCTTC
TRBJ1-1 NA NA TRBV27 CASSGLLNTEAFF TGTGCCAGCAGCGGACTCCTCAACACTGAAGCTTTCTTT
TRBJ2-1 NA NA TRBV19 CASSIGQDYYNEQFF TGTGCCAGTAGTATAGGCCAGGACTACTACAATGAGCAGTTCTTC
TRBJ2-3 NA TRBD2 TRBV7-3 CASSSSSGGNTDTQYF TGTGCCAGCAGCTCCTCTAGCGGGGGGAACACAGATACGCAGTATTTT
TRBJ2-3 few NA TRBV9 CASSEGEYDTQYF TGTGCCAGCAGCGAAGGGGAATATGATACGCAGTATTTT
TRBJ1-3 NA TRBD1 TRBV6-5 CASSYRQGSGNTIYF TGTGCCAGCAGTTACCGACAGGGGTCTGGAAACACCATATATTTT
TRBJ2-2 few TRBD2 TRBV4-3 CASSQRGANTGELFF TGCGCCAGCAGCCAGCGGGGGGCGAACACCGGGGAGCTGTTTTTT
TRBJ2-5 NA NA TRBV15 CATSSSVQETQYF TGTGCCACCAGCAGCAGCGTACAAGAGACCCAGTACTTC
TRBJ1-2 few NA TRBV7-9 CASSVDGNYGYTF TGTGCCAGCAGCGTAGACGGTAACTATGGCTACACCTTC